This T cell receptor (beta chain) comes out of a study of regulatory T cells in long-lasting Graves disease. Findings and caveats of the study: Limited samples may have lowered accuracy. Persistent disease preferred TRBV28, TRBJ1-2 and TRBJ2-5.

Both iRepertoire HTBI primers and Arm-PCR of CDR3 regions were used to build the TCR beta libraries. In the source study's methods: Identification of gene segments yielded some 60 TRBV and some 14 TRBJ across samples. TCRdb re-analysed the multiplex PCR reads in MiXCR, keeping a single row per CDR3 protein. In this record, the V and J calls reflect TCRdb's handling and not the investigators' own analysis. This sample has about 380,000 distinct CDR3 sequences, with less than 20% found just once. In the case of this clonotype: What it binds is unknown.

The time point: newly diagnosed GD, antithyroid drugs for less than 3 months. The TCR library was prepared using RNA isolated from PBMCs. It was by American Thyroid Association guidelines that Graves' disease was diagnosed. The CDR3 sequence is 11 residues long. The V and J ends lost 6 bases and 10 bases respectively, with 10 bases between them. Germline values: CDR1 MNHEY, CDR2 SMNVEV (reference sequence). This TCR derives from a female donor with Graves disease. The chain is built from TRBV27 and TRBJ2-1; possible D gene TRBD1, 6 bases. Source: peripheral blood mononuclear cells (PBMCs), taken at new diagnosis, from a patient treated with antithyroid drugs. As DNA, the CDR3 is TGTGCCAGCAGGGCCGGGACAGAGCAGTTCTTC. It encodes CASRAGTEQFF.